This is a list of T cell receptor beta chains from one sample in a study of graft-versus-host responses after intestinal transplantation. Antigens of these TCRs are unknown. TCRdb's copy holds only in-frame clones and misses some; the assay was immunoSEQ multiplex PCR. Here the sample spans 80,000 to 95,000 clones, 90% to 95% being singletons. This sample comprised unstimulated CD8+ T cells sorted from spleen or lymph node cells, obtained before intestinal transplant. Receptors originate from a human donor who received an intestinal transplant. The CDR3 runs from the conserved cysteine through the conserved F or W. Clone size is shown for a subset of rows, as once, few, many or a class of expanded clone.

>13|TRBJ1-5|TRBV7-9|once
CASSLAPGQPQHF
>17|TRBJ2-7|TRBV11-3|-
CASSLGTVGGAVYEQYF
>14|TRBJ1-2|TRBV6-5|-
CASSYIDRGYGYTF
>16|TRBJ1-3|TRBV29-1|-
CSVEEGSTNSGNTIYF
>10|TRBJ1-1|TRBV27|-
CASIGTEAFF
>13|TRBJ1-1|TRBV27|few
CASSLLRNTEAFF
>14|TRBJ2-3|TRBV27|-
CASSLSQGTDTQYF
>14|TRBJ2-7|TRBV5-6|-
CASTFGTGQREQYF
>18|TRBJ2-1|TRBV9|-
CASSHGLAGGPEYNEQFF
>13|TRBJ2-7|TRBV5-6|-
CASSLGTGYEQYF
>14|TRBJ2-1|TRBV19|-
CASEEGSIYNEQFF
>16|TRBJ2-1|TRBV11-3|-
CASSLLTSGGANEQFF
>15|TRBJ1-2|TRBV4-1|-
CASSQDLRTAYGYTF
>15|TRBJ2-5|TRBV27|-
CASSLSGQGSETQYF
>16|TRBJ1-1|TRBV7-8|-
CASSLGNRPRPTEAFF
>14|TRBJ2-1|TRBV7-9|-
CASSFTYRPDEQFF
>15|-|TRBV7-9|-
CASSILQGRSYEQYF
>14|TRBJ1-6|TRBV4-1|once
CASSQGGQESPLHF
>14|TRBJ2-3|TRBV7-8|-
CASSRTGGIDTQYF
>14|TRBJ2-7|TRBV2|-
CASRTGQNTYEQYF
>16|TRBJ1-1|TRBV7-9|-
CASSLYRTRGDTEAFF
>16|TRBJ2-1|TRBV10-3|-
CAISPNRQNVYNEQFF
>15|TRBJ1-2|TRBV4-3|-
CASSQDRGGAYGYTF
>14|TRBJ1-1|TRBV4-3|-
CASSQVGGWTEAFF
>15|TRBJ2-7|TRBV2|-
CASTSLGQSSYEQYF
>15|TRBJ2-7|TRBV7-2|-
CASSWGLAGGHEQYF
>15|TRBJ2-1|TRBV5-8|-
CASSAIQGTSNEQFF
>14|TRBJ2-7|TRBV5-6|-
CASSLWGGEFEQYF
>16|TRBJ1-2|TRBV5-6|-
CASSLSRTGLSYGYTF
>16|TRBJ1-3|TRBV19|-
CASSTPTGSSGNTIYF
>17|TRBJ1-6|TRBV4-3|-
CASSQDSDSSYNSPLHF
>14|TRBJ1-1|TRBV4-2|-
CASSQFGPNTEAFF
>12|TRBJ2-3|TRBV5-1|-
CASSFWAAAGDF
>15|TRBJ1-4|TRBV27|-
CASSKRDRGSEKLFF
>15|TRBJ1-6|TRBV11-1|-
CASSLGTGGSEPLHF
>17|TRBJ1-2|TRBV29-1|-
CSVEDWGTGDVRYGYTF
>14|TRBJ1-1|TRBV11-3|-
CASSPRKLNTEAFF
>13|TRBJ1-5|TRBV27|-
CASSSGQYQPQHF
>18|TRBJ2-5|TRBV13|once
CASSSPGLAGDPPETQYF
>16|TRBJ2-7|TRBV27|-
CASSPPLAGGTYEQYF
>14|TRBJ2-3|TRBV2|-
CASPGRGSTDTQYF
>12|TRBJ2-7|TRBV5-5|-
CASSLREYEQYF
>15|TRBJ2-7|TRBV7-8|-
CASSLSEGLSYEQYF
>22|TRBJ2-3|TRBV4-3|-
CASSPSRVYGLAGGMEADTQYF
>13|TRBJ1-2|TRBV27|-
CASSGGQGDGYTF
>16|TRBJ2-7|TRBV6-1|-
CASSVPTSGGFYEQYF
>18|TRBJ2-3|TRBV12-5|-
CASGLVREGDPNTDTQYF